This T cell receptor (beta chain) was recovered during a study of shared clonotypes between healthy human individuals. About the study: Per donor, three plates held CD4 naive cells, three held CD4 memory, two held CD8 naive and one held CD8 memory.

The V gene lost 5 bases and the J gene lost 6 bases, with 11 bases spanning the gap. Germline V gives CDR1 SGDLS, CDR2 YYNGEE. The CDR3 extends over 12 amino acids. Study observations and caveats: Rarefaction indicated that sorted-subset sequencing remained incomplete although depth was large. Clonotypes which were not shared had lower generation probabilities than clonotypes that all four donors shared.

Free of recent acute infections or vaccinations, the donors were healthy HIV-negative adults. A single count supports this clone. Its antigen remains unknown. Repertoires were generated with immunoSEQ multiplex PCR, while TCRdb's copy carries only in-frame clones and drops some. Here the sample spans 2 million to 2.5 million clones, around 95% being singletons. The chain uses TRBV9 and TRBJ1-1; D call uncertain. The source of this sequence is a man between 18 and 29 years old in good health. The specimen was naive CD4+ T cells sorted from blood. As for subset: CD45RA+ positively selected. CDR3 nucleotide sequence: TGTGCCAGCAGTAAAGGGTACGCTGAAGCTTTCTTT. Translation gives CASSKGYAEAFF. The full variable domain, completed using reference TRBV9 and TRBJ1-1, is DSGVTQTPKHLITATGQRVTLRCSPRSGDLSVYWYQQSLDQGLQFLIQYYNGEERAKGNILERFSAQQFPDLHSELNLSSLELGDSALYFCASSKGYAEAFFGQGTRLTVV.